This T cell receptor beta chain was sequenced during a study of T cells after yellow fever vaccination. The CDR3 contains 13 residues. Germline V lookup: CDR1 SGHVS, CDR2 FNYEAQ. Trimming removed 4 bases from V and 7 bases from J; junction bases left unmatched: 6. Findings and limits, study-wide: Shared CD4/CD8 clonotypes were a small share, likely from convergent recombination.

The table lists this clonotype with many counts. Its target is unknown. TCRdb analysed the 5' RACE reads with MiXCR anew, one entry per CDR3 protein. Of 250,000 or so distinct CDR3 sequences in the sample, approximately 3.8% were seen once. The source of this sequence is a man younger than 35 who received the YFV17D yellow fever vaccine. V usage is TRBV7-6 and J usage is TRBJ1-2; 7 bases are shared with TRBD1. The sequenced sample was PBMCs, obtained 15 days after the yellow fever booster vaccination. CDR3 DNA sequence: TGTGCCAGCAGCTCGGGTAGGGGGCCTGGCTACACCTTC. Encoded protein: CASSSGRGPGYTF.